This TCR beta chain originates from a study of cytomegalovirus exposure and HLA in healthy donors. CDR3 length: 17 amino acids. V lost 1 base to trimming and J lost 3 bases, with 16 bases between them. In germline, CDR1 is LNHDA, CDR2 SQIVND (reference sequence). This clone was counted a few times. Samples came from healthy bone marrow donors. At sampling all donors were nominally healthy, likely with unrecorded immune exposures. 60 Vbeta and 13 Jbeta primers were used in PCR. Under the authors' procedure: Later work found approximately 80 million unique TCR beta chains, with about 10 million shared. The method was immunoSEQ multiplex PCR; TCRdb's version includes in-frame clones alone and lacks a portion of them. D and trimming were read from the DNA, whereas the V and J calls and clone size are those reported in that table. The repertoire holds some 170,000 clones, with about 75% as singletons.

The TCR was taken from a man aged 35 to 55 in good health and CMV-seropositive. Sequenced material: PBMCs. The V call is TRBV19, the J call TRBJ1-5; D is possibly TRBD1 (6 bases). CDR3 bases: TGTGCCAGTAGTATAGTGAAAACAGGGAGAAACAATCAGCCCCAGCATTTT. It yields the protein CASSIVKTGRNNQPQHF.